This T cell receptor beta chain was identified during a study of blood T cell repertoires in COVID-19. Looking at the study overall: Samples representing acute and convalescent COVID-19 were sourced from the United States, Italy and Spain.

The V gene's germline CDR1 is SGHVS and CDR2 FQNEAQ. The CDR3 extends over 14 amino acids. The V end lost 8 bases, the J end lost 5 bases, and 18 bases lay between the germline ends. Original analysis: It was from reference gene primer amplification that nucleated cell counts were estimated. Profiling relied on immunoSEQ multiplex PCR, and the TCRdb table lists in-frame clones only, not all of them. V and J calls and clone size are copied from that table; D and trimming were computed from the DNA. The table lists hundreds of thousands of clones, about 87% of them singletons, with around 6.6% in the top ten.

The source of this sequence is a woman aged 25 to 39 with COVID-19, enrolled during active disease. The sequencing sample was made of peripheral blood. The chain joins TRBV7-8 to TRBJ1-2, with D tentatively TRBD1 (6 bases). CDR3 sequence (DNA): TGTGCCAGCGGCACAGGGTTGAGGGAATATGGCTACACCTTC. Its translation: CASGTGLREYGYTF.